This T cell receptor (beta chain) is drawn from a study of beta chain bispecific antibodies for T cell cancers. Findings and limits, study-wide: Most targeted TRBV signal came from the leukemia cell line cells, not normal T cells. TRBV5-6, highly similar to TRBV5-5, is cross-recognized by anti-TRBV5-5 antibody.

This clonotype was seen repeatedly, ten times or more. What it recognizes is unknown. Either OKT3 anti-CD3 antibody or CD3/CD28 beads expanded T cells from blood mononuclear cells over 3 days. This CDR3 spans 15 amino acids. Germline V gives CDR1 MGHRA, CDR2 YSYEKL. Unmatched junction bases numbered 4, after V lost 0 bases and J lost 2 bases. Via MiXCR, TCRdb re-called the 5' RACE reads, giving one row per CDR3 protein. The sample includes some 17,000 distinct CDR3 sequences, about 1.9% of them seen just once. Material: healthy donor T cells cultured with leukemia cells. The chain employs TRBV4-1 and TRBJ2-7, with 7 bases aligning to TRBD1. This TCR derives from a human donor in good health. Some clones in this sample may be carry-over from other donors' samples. The CDR3, as DNA: TGCGCCAGCAGCCAAGAACCTGGGACAGCCTACGAGCAGTACTTC. This codes for CASSQEPGTAYEQYF.